These 6 T cell receptor beta chains originate from one sample sequenced in a study of blood T cell repertoires in COVID-19. Produced via immunoSEQ multiplex PCR; TCRdb's table is partial and in-frame only. The sample contains approximately 100,000 clones, about 81% of which appear only once. Sample: peripheral blood. The receptors originated from a man between 65 and 80 years old with acute or convalescent COVID-19.

This chain links TRBV11-3 with TRBJ2-7, with TRBD2 matching 8 bases. Germline assignment: CDR1 SGHNT and CDR2 YENEEA. This CDR3 is built from 15 residues. Losses at the gene ends were 4 bases for V and 4 bases for J; bases not matched to a gene: 9. CDR3 residues: CASSSGLAAYYEQYF. The CDR3 bases are TGTGCCAGCAGCTCCGGACTAGCCGCGTATTACGAGCAGTACTTC.

This clone was found many times. The CDR3 reads CATSPRDSYNEQFF. CDR3 coding DNA: TGTGCCACCAGCCCGCGGGACAGCTACAATGAGCAGTTCTTC. The chain employs TRBV15 and TRBJ2-1, with a weak D call TRBD1 (7 bases). CDR1 and CDR2 from the germline V gene are LNHNV and YYDKDF (reference sequence). This CDR3 region has 14 residues. The ends were cut back, 5 bases at V and 3 bases at J, with 11 bases in the middle.

Turning to this clone: Germline and junction disagree at one end, which may indicate a read error. The chain is built from TRBV2 and TRBJ2-5, with 9 nucleotides matching TRBD2. This CDR3 comprises 15 residues. Germline V CDR1 and CDR2: SNHLY, FYNNEI. The CDR3 nucleotides read TGTGCCAGCAGCGAAGGGACTAGCCGGTCGGAGACCCAGTACTTC. Translating it yields CASSEGTSRSETQYF. Full variable domain (remainder filled in from reference TRBV2 and TRBJ2-5): EPEVTQTPSHQVTQMGQEVILRCVPISNHLYFYWYRQILGQKVEFLVSFYNNEISEKSEIFDDQFSVERPDGSNFTLKIRSTKLEDSAMYFCASSEGTSRSETQYFGPGTRLLVL.

The chain is built from TRBV10-3 and TRBJ1-1; TRBD1 is a possible D gene (6 bases). CDR3 size: 13 residues. Germline CDR1 is ENHRY and CDR2 is SYGVKD. V was pared by 11 bases and J by 0 bases, with 13 bases between. The DNA of the CDR3 is TGTGCCGTCGCGACAGGATTGAACACTGAAGCTTTCTTT. It translates to CAVATGLNTEAFF.

The gene calls are TRBV9 and TRBJ1-3, with 9 bases that match TRBD1. Germline loops: CDR1 SGDLS, CDR2 YYNGEE. V was clipped by 1 base and J by 4 bases; unmatched bases: 9. The CDR3 covers 17 residues. In nucleotides, the CDR3 is TGTGCCAGCAGCGTATCAACCGGGACAGGGTACGGAAACACCATATATTTT. Protein product: CASSVSTGTGYGNTIYF.

The gene calls are TRBV24-1 and TRBJ2-1; 13 nucleotides align to TRBD2. Germline V CDR1 and CDR2: KGHDR, SFDVKD. The V gene end was trimmed by 4 bases and the J gene end by 8 bases; junction bases not matched to a gene: 4. The length of the CDR3 is 15 residues. The CDR3 coding sequence is TGTGCCACCAGTGACGGGACTAGCGGGACGGATGAGCAGTTCTTC. This gives the protein CATSDGTSGTDEQFF.